This TCR beta chain was sequenced during a study of shared clonotypes between healthy human individuals. The count of this clone is one. What it recognizes is unknown. Template for every sorted-subset replicate PCR totaled about 0.2 ug DNA, 25,000 to 35,000 T cell genomes. Repertoires were generated with immunoSEQ multiplex PCR, while TCRdb's copy carries only in-frame clones and drops some. The repertoire has over 2 million clones, 95% of them found once; the top ten carry more than 0.1%. The CDR3 loop spans 18 amino acids. After removal of 4 bases from V and 6 bases from J, the junction contained 16 bases not matched to a gene. The germline V gene encodes CDR1 KGHSH and CDR2 LQKENI. General observations from the study: The study generally estimated greater richness for naive than memory subsets.

Sequencing used naive CD4+ T cells sorted from blood. Subset meaning: CD45RA+ positively selected. The rearrangement uses TRBV18 and TRBJ2-5, with TRBD2 matching 11 bases. The source is a young man in good health. CDR3 DNA: TGTGCCAGCTCACTACAGGGGTTGGTAGCGGGAGGGCCGCAGACCCAGTACTTC. Protein sequence: CASSLQGLVAGGPQTQYF.